Described below is a single T cell receptor beta chain sequence and its context. This clonotype was seen many times. What this receptor recognizes is not known. Base qualities are not at hand, and no much larger clone is one base apart. This entry belongs to a study of breast tumors, draining lymph nodes, adjacent tissues (dated by TCRdb to the mid-2010s). Background on the whole study: Breast cancer patients provided tumor, adjacent nontumor tissue and axillary lymph nodes, and the study compared the TCR beta repertoires across these three sources. The study was designed to assess the relationships and possible T-cell exchange between tumor, surrounding tissue and draining lymph node repertoires in human breast cancer.

From its cysteine to its phenylalanine, the CDR3 spans 16 amino acids. Here the CDR3 DNA is all that survives: 48 bases in frame from base 1. Trimming takes 3 bases off V and 7 bases off J; junction bases not matched to a gene: 12. CDR1 and CDR2 are drawn from the germline V gene: MNHEY, SVGEGT. Lymph node samples came from the axillary draining lymph nodes of breast cancer patients. The paper's findings and limits, for the study overall: Tumor and nontumor tissue repertoires were found to be significantly more similar in luminal-like than in basal-like breast cancer. T-cell repertoire diversity in tumors was found to be lower than in lymph nodes but higher than in nontumor tissue, and preferential V and J gene usage was observed. Rather than being directly demonstrated, the conclusion that tumor T cells originate in lymph nodes was presented as consistent with a hypothesis. The data were judged consistent with most tumor T cells deriving from the lymph node and then expanding within tumor tissue.

Reads for this sample came from an Illumina HiSeq 2000. Multiplex PCR amplification was used to build the TCR beta chain libraries. The amplified TCR beta chain products were analyzed by high-throughput sequencing. The raw public data were reprocessed by TCRdb itself: fastp quality trimming at Q25, MiXCR clonotype calling, in-frame beta chains only. Rows matching on CDR3 protein sequence are summarized as one entry with the most common DNA and genes. This sample is represented by about 180,000 distinct CDR3 sequences; approximately 33% of them were singletons. In total, the top ten clones hold 3% to 4% of the sample.

The V and J segments used are TRBV6-2 or TRBV6-3 and TRBJ1-5, with 7 junctional bases fitting TRBD1. The sequence derives from a female donor with breast cancer. Some clones in this sample may be carry-over from other donors' samples. What was sequenced was axillary lymph node tissue. The nucleotide sequence reads TGTGCCAGCAGTTATCAGGGGTTGCAGGGGGGACAGCCCCAGCATTTT. Translated, this is CASSYQGLQGGQPQHF.